This T cell receptor beta chain was identified in a study of shared clonotypes between healthy human individuals. Germline V CDR1 and CDR2: MNHEY, SVGAGI. Trimming took 6 bases from V and 7 from J, leaving 16 bases between them. There are 15 residues in the CDR3. This table comes from immunoSEQ multiplex PCR, and its TCRdb copy is limited to in-frame clones, with some not included. The sample lists about 1 million clones, under 80% occurring once. About this clone itself: The target antigen is unknown.

Study-wide results and limits: Sorted-subset sequencing was shown by rarefaction to be incomplete despite large depth.

Participating donors were healthy, HIV-negative adults free of recent acute infections or vaccinations. The clonotype was recovered from a man in his late teens or twenties in good health. The sample was memory CD4+ T cells sorted from blood. Indicated subset: CD45RA-negative fraction. V is TRBV6-5 and J is TRBJ1-6; tentative D call: TRBD1 (6 bases). CDR3 residues: CASRETGSGNSPLHF. CDR3 DNA: TGTGCCAGCAGGGAGACAGGAAGTGGGAATTCACCCCTCCACTTT.